This T cell receptor (beta chain) is from a study of control samples from healthy donors and cancer patients. Assay: immunoSEQ multiplex PCR; the TCRdb copy retains only in-frame clones and omits some. The sample has roughly 130,000 clones; 92% are singletons. Germline loops: CDR1 LGHNA, CDR2 YNFKEQ. This CDR3 spans 14 amino acids. The V gene lost 0 bases and the J gene lost 1 base, with 6 bases spanning the gap. Sequences were obtained from blood. This receptor was identified in a man aged 30 to 45 in good health. V is TRBV4-2 and J is TRBJ1-1; D is unresolved. The CDR3 region is CASSQDMENTEAFF. CDR3 DNA: TGTGCCAGCAGCCAAGATATGGAGAACACTGAAGCTTTCTTT.